The entry below describes one T cell receptor beta chain. What it recognizes is unknown. The authors isolated at least 7 million PBMCs per sample. Deletions cut 5 bases from V and 7 bases from J, with 15 bases between. The CDR3 runs 15 residues. Germline V gives CDR1 MDHEN, CDR2 SYDVKM. Sample-barcoded 5' priming and a J-beta primer mix drove a second PCR of about 6 to 12 cycles. MiXCR, applied by TCRdb to the 5' RACE reads, yields one record per CDR3 protein. The data show some 900,000 distinct CDR3 sequences, around 48% seen once. This record belongs to a study of blood T cells in healthy people across ages. The study's findings and limits: Unknown donor CMV status possibly confounded expanded clonotype changes. The lack of PBMC sorting stopped any conclusive naive versus antigen-experienced comparison.

The sequence derives from a man aged 25 to 40 in good health. The sample comprised blood. The chain couples TRBV28 to TRBJ1-6; tentatively, D is TRBD1 (5 bases). The CDR3 protein is CASSTEGSNNSPLHF. CDR3 coding DNA: TGTGCCAGCAGTACCGAGGGGTCTAACAATTCACCCCTCCACTTT.